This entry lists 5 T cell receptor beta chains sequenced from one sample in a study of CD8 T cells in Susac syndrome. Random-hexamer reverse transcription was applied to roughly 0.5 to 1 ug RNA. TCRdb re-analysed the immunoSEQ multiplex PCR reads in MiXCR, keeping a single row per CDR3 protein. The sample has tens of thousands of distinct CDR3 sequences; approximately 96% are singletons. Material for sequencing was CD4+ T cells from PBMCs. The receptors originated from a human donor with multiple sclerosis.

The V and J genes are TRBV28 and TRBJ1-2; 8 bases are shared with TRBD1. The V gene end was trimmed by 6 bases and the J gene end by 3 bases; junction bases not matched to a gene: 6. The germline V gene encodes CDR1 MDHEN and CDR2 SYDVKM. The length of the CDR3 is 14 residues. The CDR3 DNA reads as TGTGCCAGCAGCCTGGGACAGGTGGACTATGGCTACACCTTC. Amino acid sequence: CASSLGQVDYGYTF.

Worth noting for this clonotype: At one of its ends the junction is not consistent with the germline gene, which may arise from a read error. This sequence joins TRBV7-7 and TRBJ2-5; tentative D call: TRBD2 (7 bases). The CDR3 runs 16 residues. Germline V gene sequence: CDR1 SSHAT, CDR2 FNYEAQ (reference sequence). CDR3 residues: CASSLLGGRVQETQYF. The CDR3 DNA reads TGTGCTAGCAGCTTATTGGGGGGGCGGGTTCAAGAGACCCAGTACTTC.

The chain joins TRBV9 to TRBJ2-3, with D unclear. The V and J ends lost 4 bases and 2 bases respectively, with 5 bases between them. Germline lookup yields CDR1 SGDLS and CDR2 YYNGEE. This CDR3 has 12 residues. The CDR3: CASSTHTDTQYF. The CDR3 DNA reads TGTGCCAGCAGCACACACACAGATACGCAGTATTTT.

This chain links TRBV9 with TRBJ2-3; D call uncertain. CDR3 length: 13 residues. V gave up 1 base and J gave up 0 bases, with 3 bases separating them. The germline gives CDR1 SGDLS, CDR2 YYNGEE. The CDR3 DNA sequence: TGTGCCAGCAGCGTAACTAGCACAGATACGCAGTATTTT. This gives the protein CASSVTSTDTQYF.

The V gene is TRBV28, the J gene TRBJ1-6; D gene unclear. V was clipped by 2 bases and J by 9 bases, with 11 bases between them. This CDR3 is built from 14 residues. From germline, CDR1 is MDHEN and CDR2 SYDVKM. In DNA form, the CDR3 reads TGTGCCAGCAGTTTAGAGGGTTATGGTTCACCCCTCCACTTT. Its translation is CASSLEGYGSPLHF.